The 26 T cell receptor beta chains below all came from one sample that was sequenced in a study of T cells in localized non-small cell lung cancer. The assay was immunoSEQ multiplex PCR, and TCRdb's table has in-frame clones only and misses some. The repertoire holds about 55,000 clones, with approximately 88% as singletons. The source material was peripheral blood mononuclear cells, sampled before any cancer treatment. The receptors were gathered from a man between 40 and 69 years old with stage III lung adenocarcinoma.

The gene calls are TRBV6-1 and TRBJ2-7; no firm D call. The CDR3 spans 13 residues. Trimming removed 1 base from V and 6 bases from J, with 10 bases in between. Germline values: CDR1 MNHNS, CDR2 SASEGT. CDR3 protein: CASSEENWSEQYF. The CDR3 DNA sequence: TGTGCCAGCAGTGAAGAGAATTGGAGCGAGCAGTACTTC.

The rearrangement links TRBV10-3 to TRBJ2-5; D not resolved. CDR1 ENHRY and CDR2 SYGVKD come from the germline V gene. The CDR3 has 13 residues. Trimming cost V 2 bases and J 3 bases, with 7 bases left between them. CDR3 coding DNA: TGTGCCATCAGTGAGAGGGTAGAAGAGACCCAGTACTTC. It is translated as CAISERVEETQYF.

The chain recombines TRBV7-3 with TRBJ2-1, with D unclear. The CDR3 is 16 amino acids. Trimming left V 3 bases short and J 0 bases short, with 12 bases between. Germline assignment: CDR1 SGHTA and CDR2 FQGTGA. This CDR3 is CASSFTGPSSYNEQFF. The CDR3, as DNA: TGTGCCAGCAGCTTCACCGGCCCGAGCTCCTACAATGAGCAGTTCTTC.

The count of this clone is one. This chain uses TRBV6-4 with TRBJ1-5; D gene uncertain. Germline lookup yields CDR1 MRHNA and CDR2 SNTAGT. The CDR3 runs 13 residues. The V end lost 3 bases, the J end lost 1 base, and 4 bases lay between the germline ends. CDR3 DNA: TGTGCCAGCAGTGAGGGGAGCAATCAGCCCCAGCATTTT. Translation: CASSEGSNQPQHF.

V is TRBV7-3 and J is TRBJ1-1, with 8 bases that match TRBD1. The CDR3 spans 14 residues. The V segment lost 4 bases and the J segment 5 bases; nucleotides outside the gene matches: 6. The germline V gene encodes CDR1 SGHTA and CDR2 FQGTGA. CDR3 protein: CASSSQTGVTEAFF. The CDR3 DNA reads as TGTGCCAGCAGCTCCCAGACAGGGGTTACTGAAGCTTTCTTT. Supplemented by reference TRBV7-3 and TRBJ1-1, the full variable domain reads GAGVSQTPSNKVTEKGKYVELRCDPISGHTALYWYRQSLGQGPEFLIYFQGTGAADDSGLPNDRFFAVRPEGSVSTLKIQRTERGDSAVYLCASSSQTGVTEAFFGQGTRLTVV.

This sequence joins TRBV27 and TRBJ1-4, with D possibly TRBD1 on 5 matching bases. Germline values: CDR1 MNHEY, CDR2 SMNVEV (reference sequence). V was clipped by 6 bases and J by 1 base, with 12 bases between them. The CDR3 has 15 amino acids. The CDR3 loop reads CASSYIRETNEKLFF. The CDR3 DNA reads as TGTGCCAGCAGCTATATCAGGGAAACTAATGAAAAACTGTTTTTT.

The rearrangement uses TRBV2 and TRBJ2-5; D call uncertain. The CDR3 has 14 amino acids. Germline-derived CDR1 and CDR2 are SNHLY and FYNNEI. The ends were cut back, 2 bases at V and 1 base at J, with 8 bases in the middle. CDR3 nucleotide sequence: TGTGCCAGCAGTGAATTCTGGCGCCAAGAGACCCAGTACTTC. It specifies CASSEFWRQETQYF.

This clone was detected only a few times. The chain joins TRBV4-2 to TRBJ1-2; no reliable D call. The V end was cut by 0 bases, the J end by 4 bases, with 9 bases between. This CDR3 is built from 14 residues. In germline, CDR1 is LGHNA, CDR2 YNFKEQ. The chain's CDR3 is CASSQDLVFYGYTF. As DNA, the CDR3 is TGTGCCAGCAGCCAAGATTTAGTGTTCTATGGCTACACCTTC.

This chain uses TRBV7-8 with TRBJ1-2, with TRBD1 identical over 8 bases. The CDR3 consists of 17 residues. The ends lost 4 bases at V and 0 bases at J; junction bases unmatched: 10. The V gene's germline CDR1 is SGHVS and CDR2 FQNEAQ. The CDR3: CASSWAGQGAPNYGYTF. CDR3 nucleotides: TGTGCCAGCAGCTGGGCGGGGCAGGGGGCTCCTAACTATGGCTACACCTTC. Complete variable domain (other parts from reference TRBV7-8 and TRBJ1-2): GAGVSQSPRYKVAKRGQDVALRCDPISGHVSLFWYQQALGQGPEFLTYFQNEAQLDKSGLPSDRFFAERPEGSVSTLKIQRTQQEDSAVYLCASSWAGQGAPNYGYTFGSGTRLTVV.

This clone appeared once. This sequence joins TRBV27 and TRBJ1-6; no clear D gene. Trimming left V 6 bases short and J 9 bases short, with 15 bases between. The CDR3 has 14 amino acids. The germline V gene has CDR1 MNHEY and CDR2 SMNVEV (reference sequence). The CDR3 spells CASRPDQHGSPLHF. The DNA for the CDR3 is TGTGCCAGCAGACCCGATCAACACGGTTCACCCCTCCACTTT.

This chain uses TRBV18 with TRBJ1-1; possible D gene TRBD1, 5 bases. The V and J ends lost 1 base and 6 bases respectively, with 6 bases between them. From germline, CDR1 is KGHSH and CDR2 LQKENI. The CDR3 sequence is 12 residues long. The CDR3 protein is CASSPQGPEAFF. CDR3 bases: TGTGCCAGCTCACCACAGGGACCTGAAGCTTTCTTT.

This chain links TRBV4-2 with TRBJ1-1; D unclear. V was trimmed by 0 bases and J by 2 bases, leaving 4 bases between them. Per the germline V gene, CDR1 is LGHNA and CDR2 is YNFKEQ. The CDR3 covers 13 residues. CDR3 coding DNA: TGTGCCAGCAGCCAAGATTCCAACACTGAAGCTTTCTTT. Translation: CASSQDSNTEAFF.

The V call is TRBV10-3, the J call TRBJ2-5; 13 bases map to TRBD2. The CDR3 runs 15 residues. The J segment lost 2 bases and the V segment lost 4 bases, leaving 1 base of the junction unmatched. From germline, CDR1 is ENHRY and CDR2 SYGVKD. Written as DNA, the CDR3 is TGTGCCATCAGTGGGACTAGCGGGGGACAAGAGACCCAGTACTTC. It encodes CAISGTSGGQETQYF.

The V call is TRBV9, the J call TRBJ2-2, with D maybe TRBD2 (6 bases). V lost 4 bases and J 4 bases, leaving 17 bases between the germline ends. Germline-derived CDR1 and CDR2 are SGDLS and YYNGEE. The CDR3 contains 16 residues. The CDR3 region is CASSPRGSGTTGELFF. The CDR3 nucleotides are TGTGCCAGCAGCCCCCGAGGTAGCGGAACCACCGGGGAGCTGTTTTTT.

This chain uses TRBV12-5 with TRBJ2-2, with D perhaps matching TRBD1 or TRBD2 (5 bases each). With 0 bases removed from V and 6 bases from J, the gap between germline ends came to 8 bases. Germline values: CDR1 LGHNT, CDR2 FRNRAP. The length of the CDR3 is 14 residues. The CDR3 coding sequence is TGTGCTAGTGGTTTGGTTGAGGGGTCCGGGGAGCTGTTTTTT. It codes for CASGLVEGSGELFF.

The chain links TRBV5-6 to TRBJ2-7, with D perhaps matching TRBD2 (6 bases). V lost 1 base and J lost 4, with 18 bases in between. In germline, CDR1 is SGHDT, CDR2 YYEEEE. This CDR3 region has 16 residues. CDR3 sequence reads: CASSLRSSGRIYEQYF. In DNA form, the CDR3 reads TGTGCCAGCAGCTTGAGGTCTTCGGGGAGGATATACGAGCAGTACTTC.

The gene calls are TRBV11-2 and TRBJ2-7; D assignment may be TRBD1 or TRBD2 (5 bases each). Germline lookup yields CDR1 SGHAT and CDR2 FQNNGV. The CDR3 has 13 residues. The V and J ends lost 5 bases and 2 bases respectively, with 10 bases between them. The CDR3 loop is CASSRDGPYEQYF. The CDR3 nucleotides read TGTGCCAGCAGCCGGGACGGACCCTACGAGCAGTACTTC.

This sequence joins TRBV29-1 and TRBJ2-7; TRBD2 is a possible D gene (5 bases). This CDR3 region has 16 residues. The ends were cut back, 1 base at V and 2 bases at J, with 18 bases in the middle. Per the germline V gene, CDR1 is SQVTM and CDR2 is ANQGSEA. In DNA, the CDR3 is TGCAGCGTTGAAGCTAAGGCCCGCGGGCGACCCTACGAGCAGTACTTC. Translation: CSVEAKARGRPYEQYF.

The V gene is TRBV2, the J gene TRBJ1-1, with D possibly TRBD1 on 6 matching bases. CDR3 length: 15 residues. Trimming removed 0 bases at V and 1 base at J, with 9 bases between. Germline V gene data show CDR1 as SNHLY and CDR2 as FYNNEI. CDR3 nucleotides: TGTGCCAGCAGTGAAGCAGGACAGAAGAACACTGAAGCTTTCTTT. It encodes CASSEAGQKNTEAFF.

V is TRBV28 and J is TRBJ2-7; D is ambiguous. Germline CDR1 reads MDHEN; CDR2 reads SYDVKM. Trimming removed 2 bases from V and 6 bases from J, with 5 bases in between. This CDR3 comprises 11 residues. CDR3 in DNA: TGTGCCAGCAGTTTAGAGAGCGAGCAGTACTTC. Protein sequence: CASSLESEQYF.

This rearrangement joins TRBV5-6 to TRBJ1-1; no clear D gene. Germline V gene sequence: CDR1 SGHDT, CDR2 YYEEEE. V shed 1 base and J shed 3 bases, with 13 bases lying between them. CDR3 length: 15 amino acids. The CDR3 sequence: CASSLTADWDTEAFF. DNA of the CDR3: TGTGCCAGCAGCTTGACGGCAGACTGGGACACTGAAGCTTTCTTT.

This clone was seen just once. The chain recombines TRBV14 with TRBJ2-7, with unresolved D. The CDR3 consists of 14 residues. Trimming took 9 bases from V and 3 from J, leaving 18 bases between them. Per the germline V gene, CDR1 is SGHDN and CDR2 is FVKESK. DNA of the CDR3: TGTGCCAGTATTAAAGCCCGGGCCTACTACGAGCAGTACTTC. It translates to CASIKARAYYEQYF. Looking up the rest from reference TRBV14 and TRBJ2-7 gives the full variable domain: EAGVTQFPSHSVIEKGQTVTLRCDPISGHDNLYWYRRVMGKEIKFLLHFVKESKQDESGMPNNRFLAERTGGTYSTLKVQPAELEDSGVYFCASIKARAYYEQYFGPGTRLTVT.

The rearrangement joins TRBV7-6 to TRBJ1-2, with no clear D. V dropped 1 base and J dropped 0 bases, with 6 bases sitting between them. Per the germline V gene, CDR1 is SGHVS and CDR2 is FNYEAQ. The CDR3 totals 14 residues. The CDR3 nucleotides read TGTGCCAGCAGCTTAGGGCAGCCTAACTATGGCTACACCTTC. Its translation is CASSLGQPNYGYTF. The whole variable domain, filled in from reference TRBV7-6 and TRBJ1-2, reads GAGVSQSPRYKVTKRGQDVALRCDPISGHVSLYWYRQALGQGPEFLTYFNYEAQQDKSGLPNDRFSAERPEGSISTLTIQRTEQRDSAMYRCASSLGQPNYGYTFGSGTRLTVV.

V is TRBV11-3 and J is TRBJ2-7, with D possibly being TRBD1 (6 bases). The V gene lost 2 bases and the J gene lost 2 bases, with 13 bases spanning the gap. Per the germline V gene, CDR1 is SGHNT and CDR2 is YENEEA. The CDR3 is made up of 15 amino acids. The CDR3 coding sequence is TGTGCCAGCAGCTTATTCCAGGGGCCCACCTACGAGCAGTACTTC. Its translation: CASSLFQGPTYEQYF.

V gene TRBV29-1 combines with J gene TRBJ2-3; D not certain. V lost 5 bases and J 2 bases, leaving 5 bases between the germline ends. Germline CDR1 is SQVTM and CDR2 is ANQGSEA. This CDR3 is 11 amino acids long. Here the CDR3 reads CSVTLTDTQYF. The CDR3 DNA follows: TGCAGCGTTACACTCACAGATACGCAGTATTTT.

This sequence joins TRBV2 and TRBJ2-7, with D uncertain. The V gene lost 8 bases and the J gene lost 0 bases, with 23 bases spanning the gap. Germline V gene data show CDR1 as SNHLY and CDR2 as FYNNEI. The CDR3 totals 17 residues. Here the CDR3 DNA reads TGTGCCAGCGGAGATGCCCGTGGGGTGGGAAGCTCCTACGAGCAGTACTTC. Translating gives CASGDARGVGSSYEQYF. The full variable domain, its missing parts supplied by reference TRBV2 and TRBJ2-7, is EPEVTQTPSHQVTQMGQEVILRCVPISNHLYFYWYRQILGQKVEFLVSFYNNEISEKSEIFDDQFSVERPDGSNFTLKIRSTKLEDSAMYFCASGDARGVGSSYEQYFGPGTRLTVT.